This TCR beta chain was retrieved from a study of siplizumab effects on memory and regulatory T cells. Data came from immunoSEQ multiplex PCR; TCRdb stores just in-frame clones and leaves some out. This sample has about 100,000 clones; over 90% occur once, and the top ten carry 1% to 1.5%. CDR1 is MGHRA, CDR2 YSYEKL, per germline. V was shortened by 4 bases and J by 13 bases, with 14 bases between the two germline ends. This CDR3 has 12 residues. The chain is built from TRBV4-1 and TRBJ2-1; D uncertain. The source material was non-Treg CD4+ T cells sorted from blood. This sequence originates from a human donor in good health. CDR3 sequence reads: CASSLPRRAQFF. The CDR3 DNA follows: TGCGCCAGCAGCCTACCCCGTAGGGCCCAGTTCTTC.